Below, 17 T cell receptor beta chains from the same sample are listed, as sequenced in a study of graft-versus-host responses after intestinal transplantation. These receptors lack a known antigen. Data came from immunoSEQ multiplex PCR; TCRdb stores just in-frame clones and leaves some out. The data contain some 90,000 clones, 90% to 95% of them singletons. The sequenced sample was unstimulated CD8+ T cells sorted from spleen or lymph node cells, obtained before intestinal transplant. Source of these receptors: a human donor who received an intestinal transplant.

V gene TRBV7-2 combines with J gene TRBJ2-5; TRBD2 matches 8 bases. Losses at the gene ends were 1 base for V and 5 bases for J; bases not matched to a gene: 6. CDR1 SGHTA and CDR2 FQGNSA come from the germline V gene. The CDR3 is made up of 15 amino acids. The CDR3 loop reads CASSLGTSFLETQYF. In nucleotides, the CDR3 is TGTGCCAGCAGCTTAGGGACTAGCTTCCTGGAGACCCAGTACTTC.

The chain has TRBV29-1 and TRBJ1-1; D unclear. The V and J ends lost 2 bases and 5 bases respectively, with 9 bases between them. This CDR3 is 12 amino acids long. Germline values: CDR1 SQVTM, CDR2 ANQGSEA. The CDR3 sequence is CSVEPPETEAFF. The CDR3, as DNA: TGCAGCGTTGAACCCCCCGAGACTGAAGCTTTCTTT.

For this clone: The germline gene is not matched at one end of the junction; a read error may be the cause. Other DNA variants within this sample encode the same CDR3. The J gene is TRBJ1-6, the V gene TRBV7-6; D is unclear. The CDR3 totals 15 residues. In germline, CDR1 is SGHVS, CDR2 FNYEAQ. The CDR3 DNA follows: TGTGCCAGCAGCCCAGGTCGCTCCTACAATTCACCCCTCCACTTT. Translated, it gives CASSPGRSYNSPLHF.

This clone has only a few counts. The chain carries TRBV7-9 and TRBJ1-4, with D perhaps TRBD1 (6 bases). The germline V gene has CDR1 SEHNR and CDR2 FQNEAQ (reference sequence). Trimming took off 5 bases at V and 5 bases at J, with 12 bases between the two ends. This CDR3 has 14 residues. The CDR3 sequence: CASSIQGVNEKLFF. For the CDR3, the DNA is TGTGCCAGCAGCATACAGGGCGTAAATGAAAAACTGTTTTTT.

V usage is TRBV7-9 and J usage is TRBJ2-1; 15 nucleotides line up with TRBD2. CDR1 is SEHNR, CDR2 FQNEAQ, per germline (reference sequence). This CDR3 is built from 17 residues. V trimming: 4 bases; J trimming: 8 bases; junction bases outside the gene matches: 9. CDR3 nucleotide sequence: TGTGCCAGCAGCTCCGGACTAGCGGGAGGGCCTTGGGATGAGCAGTTCTTC. Amino acid sequence: CASSSGLAGGPWDEQFF.

This clone was seen just once. The V call is TRBV4-2, the J call TRBJ2-1, with 7 bases aligning to TRBD2. Germline V gene data show CDR1 as LGHNA and CDR2 as YNFKEQ. The CDR3 is 16 amino acids. The ends lost 0 bases at V and 7 bases at J; junction bases unmatched: 9. The CDR3 DNA reads as TGTGCCAGCAGCCAAGAAAGGACTAGTTGGGCAAATGAGCAGTTCTTC. Translated: CASSQERTSWANEQFF.

The rearrangement links TRBV4-2 to TRBJ2-5, with 8 bases fitting TRBD1. The CDR3 runs to 14 residues. Losses at the gene ends were 1 base for V and 5 bases for J; bases not matched to a gene: 3. From germline, CDR1 is LGHNA and CDR2 YNFKEQ. The CDR3: CASSQGQGMETQYF. As DNA, the CDR3 is TGTGCCAGCAGCCAAGGACAGGGGATGGAGACCCAGTACTTC.

V is TRBV29-1 and J is TRBJ2-3, with a weak D call TRBD2 (5 bases). There are 12 residues in the CDR3. Germline V gene lookup returns CDR1 SQVTM and CDR2 ANQGSEA. Trimming left V 3 bases short and J 2 bases short, with 6 bases between. CDR3 coding DNA: TGCAGCGTTGAGGAGGACACAGATACGCAGTATTTT. This gives the protein CSVEEDTDTQYF.

Here the CDR3 DNA reads TGTGCCAGCGCTCCGGGGACTAGCGGGAGTCGGCCGACCTACGAGCAGTACTTC. It codes for CASAPGTSGSRPTYEQYF. The gene calls are TRBV27 and TRBJ2-7, with 14 bases that match TRBD2. CDR1 and CDR2 from the germline V gene are MNHEY and SMNVEV (reference sequence). The CDR3 length is 18 residues. V lost 8 bases to trimming and J lost 2 bases; unmatched junction nucleotides: 14.

The chain has TRBV19 and TRBJ1-1, with a weak D call TRBD1 (5 bases). With 2 bases removed from V and 5 bases from J, the gap between germline ends came to 15 bases. Germline CDR1 LNHDA, CDR2 SQIVND (reference sequence). This CDR3 has 15 residues. The CDR3 protein is CASSIYEEGKTEAFF. The CDR3 DNA is TGTGCCAGTAGTATATATGAGGAGGGGAAGACTGAAGCTTTCTTT. Together with reference TRBV19 and TRBJ1-1, the CDR3 gives the full variable domain: DGGITQSPKYLFRKEGQNVTLSCEQNLNHDAMYWYRQDPGQGLRLIYYSQIVNDFQKGDIAEGYSVSREKKESFPLTVTSAQKNPTAFYLCASSIYEEGKTEAFFGQGTRLTVV.

This clone was seen a single time. The gene calls are TRBV29-1 and TRBJ1-3; no firm D call. The V gene lost 6 bases and the J gene lost 4 bases, with 7 bases spanning the gap. The germline gives CDR1 SQVTM, CDR2 ANQGSEA. The CDR3 is 11 residues long. CDR3 coding DNA: TGCAGCGTGTACTCCGGAAACACCATATATTTT. This codes for CSVYSGNTIYF.

In its sample, this clone was seen a few times. The V call is TRBV19, the J call TRBJ1-3; TRBD1 agrees at 9 bases. The germline gives CDR1 LNHDA, CDR2 SQIVND (reference sequence). The ends lost 5 bases at V and 2 bases at J; junction bases unmatched: 10. This CDR3 is 17 amino acids long. The CDR3 reads CASSFLKGQGPGNTIYF. The CDR3 bases are TGTGCCAGTAGTTTCCTCAAGGGACAGGGCCCTGGAAACACCATATATTTT.

The J gene is TRBJ2-1, the V gene TRBV2, with 9 bases matching TRBD2. Germline V gives CDR1 SNHLY, CDR2 FYNNEI. Trimming took 4 bases from V and 8 from J; bases not matched to a gene: 6. This CDR3 has 14 amino acids. This CDR3 is CASSVGGGADEQFF. The CDR3, as DNA: TGTGCCAGCAGTGTGGGCGGGGGGGCAGATGAGCAGTTCTTC.

The chain uses TRBV19 and TRBJ2-1, with 7 bases lining up with TRBD1. Germline CDR1 and CDR2: LNHDA and SQIVND (reference sequence). This CDR3 is built from 15 residues. J lost 8 bases, V lost 5 bases, and 12 bases had no gene match. This chain's CDR3 is CASSPRDSLSDEQFF. DNA for the CDR3: TGTGCCAGTAGTCCCCGGGACAGCCTTAGCGATGAGCAGTTCTTC.

The V call is TRBV13, the J call TRBJ2-1; 8 nucleotides align to TRBD2. This CDR3 spans 16 amino acids. Germline CDR1 PRHDT, CDR2 FYEKMQ (reference sequence). Unmatched junction bases numbered 9, after V lost 1 base and J lost 7 bases. The CDR3: CASSLVFAGGRNEQFF. The CDR3 DNA follows: TGTGCCAGCAGCTTAGTATTTGCGGGGGGCCGAAATGAGCAGTTCTTC.

The chain combines TRBV6-4 with TRBJ2-4; TRBD1 might be the D (6 bases). With 2 bases removed from V and 2 bases from J, the gap between germline ends came to 19 bases. The germline CDR1 and CDR2 sequences are MRHNA and SNTAGT. The CDR3 spans 18 residues. The CDR3 DNA is TGTGCCAGCAGTGACGTGGGGGCCGGAGCTCCGCCCAAAAACATTCAGTACTTC. Translation: CASSDVGAGAPPKNIQYF.

This chain connects TRBV6-1 to TRBJ2-7; D possibly corresponds to TRBD2 (6 bases). CDR1 and CDR2 from the germline V gene are MNHNS and SASEGT. The CDR3 has 17 residues. V was cut by 2 bases and J by 3 bases, with 20 bases left in between. CDR3 sequence: CASSEFGTGDDLYEQYF. CDR3 coding DNA: TGTGCCAGCAGTGAATTCGGGACTGGGGACGATCTCTACGAGCAGTACTTC.